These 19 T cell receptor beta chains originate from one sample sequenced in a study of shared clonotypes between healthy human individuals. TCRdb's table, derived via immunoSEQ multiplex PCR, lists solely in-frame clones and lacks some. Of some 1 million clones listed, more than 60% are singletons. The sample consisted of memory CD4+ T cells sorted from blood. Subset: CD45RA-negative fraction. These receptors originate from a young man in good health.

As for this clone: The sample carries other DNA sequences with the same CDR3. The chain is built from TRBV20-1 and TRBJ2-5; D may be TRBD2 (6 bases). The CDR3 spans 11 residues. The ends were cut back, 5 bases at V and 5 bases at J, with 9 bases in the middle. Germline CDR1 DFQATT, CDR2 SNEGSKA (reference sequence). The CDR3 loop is CSARLGETQYF. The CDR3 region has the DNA TGCAGTGCTCGACTAGGGGAGACCCAGTACTTC.

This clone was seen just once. The CDR3 loop is CASRPVGDSQPQHF. CDR3 nucleotides: TGTGCCAGCAGACCCGTGGGGGATAGTCAGCCCCAGCATTTT. This rearrangement joins TRBV6-5 to TRBJ1-5, with a possible D match to TRBD1 (5 bases). Germline values: CDR1 MNHEY, CDR2 SVGAGI. This CDR3 comprises 14 residues. V gave up 6 bases and J gave up 6 bases, with 15 bases separating them.

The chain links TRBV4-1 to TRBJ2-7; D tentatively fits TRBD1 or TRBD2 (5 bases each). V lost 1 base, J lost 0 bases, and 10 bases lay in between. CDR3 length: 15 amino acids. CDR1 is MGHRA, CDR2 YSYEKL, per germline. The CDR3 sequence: CASSQGRGASYEQYF. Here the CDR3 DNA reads TGCGCCAGCAGCCAAGGAAGAGGGGCCTCCTACGAGCAGTACTTC.

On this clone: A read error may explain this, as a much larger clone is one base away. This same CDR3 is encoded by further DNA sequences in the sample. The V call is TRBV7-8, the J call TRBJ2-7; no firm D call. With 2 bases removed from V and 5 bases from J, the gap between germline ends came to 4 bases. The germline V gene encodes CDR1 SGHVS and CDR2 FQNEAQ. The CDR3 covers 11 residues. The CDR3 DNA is TGTGCCAGCAGCTTAAACAACGAGCAGTACTTC. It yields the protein CASSLNNEQYF.

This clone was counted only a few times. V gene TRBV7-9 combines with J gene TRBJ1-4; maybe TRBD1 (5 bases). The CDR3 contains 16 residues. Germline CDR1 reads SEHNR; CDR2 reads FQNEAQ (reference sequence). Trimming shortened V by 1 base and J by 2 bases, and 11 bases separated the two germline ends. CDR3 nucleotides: TGTGCCAGCAGCTTAGTATCCGCAGGGACTAATGAAAAACTGTTTTTT. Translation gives CASSLVSAGTNEKLFF.

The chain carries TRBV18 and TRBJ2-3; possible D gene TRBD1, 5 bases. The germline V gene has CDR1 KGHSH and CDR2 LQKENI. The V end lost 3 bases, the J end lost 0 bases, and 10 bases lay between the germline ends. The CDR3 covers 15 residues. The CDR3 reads CASSPAGISTDTQYF. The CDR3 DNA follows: TGTGCCAGCTCACCTGCAGGGATTAGCACAGATACGCAGTATTTT.

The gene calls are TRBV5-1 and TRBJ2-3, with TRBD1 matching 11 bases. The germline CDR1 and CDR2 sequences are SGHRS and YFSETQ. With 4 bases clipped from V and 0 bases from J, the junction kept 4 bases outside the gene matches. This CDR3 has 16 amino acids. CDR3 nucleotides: TGCGCCAGCAGCCCTGGGACAGGGGGAAGCACAGATACGCAGTATTTT. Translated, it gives CASSPGTGGSTDTQYF.

In DNA form, the CDR3 reads TGTGCCAGCAGCTTAGCAAATTTCCAAGAGACCCAGTACTTC. It codes for CASSLANFQETQYF. The J gene is TRBJ2-5, the V gene TRBV11-2; D is undetermined. V was shortened by 1 base and J by 1 base, with 7 bases between the two germline ends. This CDR3 spans 14 amino acids. CDR1 SGHAT and CDR2 FQNNGV come from the germline V gene.

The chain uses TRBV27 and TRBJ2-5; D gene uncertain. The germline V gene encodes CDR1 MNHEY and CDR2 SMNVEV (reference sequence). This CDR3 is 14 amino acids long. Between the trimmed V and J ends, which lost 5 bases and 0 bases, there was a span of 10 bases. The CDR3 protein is CASSPRTNQETQYF. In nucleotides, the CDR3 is TGTGCCAGCAGTCCCCGGACGAACCAAGAGACCCAGTACTTC.

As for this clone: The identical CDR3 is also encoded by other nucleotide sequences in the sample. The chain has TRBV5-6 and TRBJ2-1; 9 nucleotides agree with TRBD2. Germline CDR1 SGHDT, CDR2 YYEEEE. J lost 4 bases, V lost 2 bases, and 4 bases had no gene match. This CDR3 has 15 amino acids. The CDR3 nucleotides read TGTGCCAGCAGCTTATCGACTAGCGGATACAATGAGCAGTTCTTC. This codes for CASSLSTSGYNEQFF.

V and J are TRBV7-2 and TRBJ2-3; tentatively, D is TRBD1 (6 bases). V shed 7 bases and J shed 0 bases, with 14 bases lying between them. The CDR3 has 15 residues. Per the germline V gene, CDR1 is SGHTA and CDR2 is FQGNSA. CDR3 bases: TGTGCCAGCAACATACAGGGTGCTAGCACAGATACGCAGTATTTT. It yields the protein CASNIQGASTDTQYF.

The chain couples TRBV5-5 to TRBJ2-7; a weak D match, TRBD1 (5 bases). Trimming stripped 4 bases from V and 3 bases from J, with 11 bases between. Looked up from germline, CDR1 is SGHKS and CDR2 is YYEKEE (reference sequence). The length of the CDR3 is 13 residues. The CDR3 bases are TGTGCCAGCAGCCAGAGACAGATCTACGAGCAGTACTTC. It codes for CASSQRQIYEQYF.

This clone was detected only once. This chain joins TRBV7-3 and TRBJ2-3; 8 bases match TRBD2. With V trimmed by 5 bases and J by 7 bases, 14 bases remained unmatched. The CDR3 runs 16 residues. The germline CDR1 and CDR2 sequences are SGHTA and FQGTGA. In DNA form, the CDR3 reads TGTGCCAGCAGCCCCCGGATAGCGGGGTCCTTGAATACGCAGTATTTT. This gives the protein CASSPRIAGSLNTQYF.

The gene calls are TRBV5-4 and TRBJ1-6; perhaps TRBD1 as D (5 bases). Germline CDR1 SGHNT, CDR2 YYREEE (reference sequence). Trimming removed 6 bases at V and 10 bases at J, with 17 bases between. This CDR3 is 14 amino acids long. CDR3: CASTRTGVGSPLHF. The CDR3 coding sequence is TGTGCCAGCACTAGGACGGGGGTTGGGTCACCCCTCCACTTT.

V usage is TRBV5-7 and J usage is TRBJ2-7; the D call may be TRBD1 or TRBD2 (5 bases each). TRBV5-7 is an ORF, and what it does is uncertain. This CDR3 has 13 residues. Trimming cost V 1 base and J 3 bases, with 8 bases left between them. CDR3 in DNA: TGTGCCAGCAGCTTGAAGGGGAGCTACGAGCAGTACTTC. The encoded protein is CASSLKGSYEQYF.

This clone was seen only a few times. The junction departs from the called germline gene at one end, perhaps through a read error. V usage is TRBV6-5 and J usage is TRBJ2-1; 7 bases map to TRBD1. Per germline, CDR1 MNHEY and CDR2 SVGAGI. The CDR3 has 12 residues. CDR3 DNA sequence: TGTGCCAGCAGTCCCTGGGCAGGGGGAAGAATCTTC. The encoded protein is CASSPWAGGRIF.

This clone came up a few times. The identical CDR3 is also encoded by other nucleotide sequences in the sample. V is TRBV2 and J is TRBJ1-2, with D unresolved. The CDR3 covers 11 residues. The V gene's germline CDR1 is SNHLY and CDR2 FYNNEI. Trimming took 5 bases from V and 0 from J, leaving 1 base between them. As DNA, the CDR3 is TGTGCCAGCAGTCCTAACTATGGCTACACCTTC. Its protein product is CASSPNYGYTF.

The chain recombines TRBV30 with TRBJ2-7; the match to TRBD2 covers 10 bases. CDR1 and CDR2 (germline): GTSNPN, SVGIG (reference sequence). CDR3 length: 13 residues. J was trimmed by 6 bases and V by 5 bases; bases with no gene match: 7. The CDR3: CAWGGLAEREQYF. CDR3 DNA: TGTGCCTGGGGTGGACTAGCGGAGCGCGAGCAGTACTTC.

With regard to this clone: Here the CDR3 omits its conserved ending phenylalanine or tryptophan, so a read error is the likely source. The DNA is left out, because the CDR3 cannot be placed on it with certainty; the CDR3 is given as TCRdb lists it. This CDR3 is CASSPGKLS. The chain recombines TRBV9 with TRBJ1-2. The germline V gene has CDR1 SGDLS and CDR2 YYNGEE. The CDR3 is 9 residues long, counting both termini.